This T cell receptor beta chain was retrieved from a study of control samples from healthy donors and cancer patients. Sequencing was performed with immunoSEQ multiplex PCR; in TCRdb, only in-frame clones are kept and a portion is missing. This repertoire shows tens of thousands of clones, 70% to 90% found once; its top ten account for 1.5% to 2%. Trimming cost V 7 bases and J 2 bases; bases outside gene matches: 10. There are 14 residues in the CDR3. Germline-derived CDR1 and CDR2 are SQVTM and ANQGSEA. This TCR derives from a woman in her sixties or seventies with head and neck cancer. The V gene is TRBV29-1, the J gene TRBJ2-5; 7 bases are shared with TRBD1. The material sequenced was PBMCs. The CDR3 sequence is CSALSDRDQETQYF. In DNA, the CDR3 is TGCAGCGCGTTAAGCGACAGGGATCAAGAGACCCAGTACTTC.